This T cell receptor beta chain appears in the sequencing data of a study of blood T cell repertoires in COVID-19. Background on the study: Samples taken during acute and convalescent COVID-19 were collected in the United States, Italy and Spain. The analysed material was cDNA or gDNA that came from T cells, B-cell-depleted T cells, or PBMCs.

Original processing methods: Amplifying reference gene primers gave estimates of nucleated cell counts. Only in-frame clones appear in the TCRdb table, and some are missing; sequencing was by immunoSEQ multiplex PCR. The V and J calls and clone size come from that table; D and trimming were worked out from the DNA. In the table there are more than 200,000 clones, about nine tenths of which are singletons. The CDR3 spans 13 residues. Trimming removed 4 bases from V and 6 bases from J; junction bases left unmatched: 4. Germline CDR1 and CDR2: LNHDA and SQIVND (reference sequence). This chain joins TRBV19 and TRBJ2-3, with 7 bases that match TRBD2. The sample comprised peripheral blood. The receptor's source is a man aged 65 to 79 with acute or convalescent COVID-19. DNA for the CDR3: TGTGCCAGTAGTAAATCGGGGGGTGATACGCAGTATTTT. Its translation: CASSKSGGDTQYF.